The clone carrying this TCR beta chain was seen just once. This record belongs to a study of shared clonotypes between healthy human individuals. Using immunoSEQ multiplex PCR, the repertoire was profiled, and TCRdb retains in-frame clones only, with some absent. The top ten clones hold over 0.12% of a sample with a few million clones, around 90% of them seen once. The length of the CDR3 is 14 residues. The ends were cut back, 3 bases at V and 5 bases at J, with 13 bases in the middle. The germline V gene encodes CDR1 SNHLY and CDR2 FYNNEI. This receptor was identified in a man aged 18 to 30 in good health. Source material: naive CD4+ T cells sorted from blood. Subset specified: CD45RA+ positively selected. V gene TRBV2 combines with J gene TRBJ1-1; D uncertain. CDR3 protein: CASSDEAEGTEAFF. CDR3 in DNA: TGTGCCAGCAGTGATGAGGCGGAAGGGACTGAAGCTTTCTTT.